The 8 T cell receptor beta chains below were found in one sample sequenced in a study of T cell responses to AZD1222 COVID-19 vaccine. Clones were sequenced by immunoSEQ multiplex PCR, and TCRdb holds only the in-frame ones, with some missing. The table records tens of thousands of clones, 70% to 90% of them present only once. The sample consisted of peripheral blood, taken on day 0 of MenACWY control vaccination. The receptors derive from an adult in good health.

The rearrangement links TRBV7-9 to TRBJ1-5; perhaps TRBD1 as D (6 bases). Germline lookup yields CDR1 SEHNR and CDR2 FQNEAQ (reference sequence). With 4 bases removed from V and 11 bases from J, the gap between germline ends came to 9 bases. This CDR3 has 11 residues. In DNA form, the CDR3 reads TGTGCCAGCAGCTCCGGGACAACCCAGCATTTT. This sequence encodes CASSSGTTQHF.

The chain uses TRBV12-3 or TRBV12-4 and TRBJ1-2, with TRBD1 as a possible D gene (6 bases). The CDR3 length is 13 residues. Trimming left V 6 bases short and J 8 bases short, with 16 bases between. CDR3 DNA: TGTGCCAGCAGCCTCGGGGGGGGCACGGGCTACACCTTC. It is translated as CASSLGGGTGYTF.

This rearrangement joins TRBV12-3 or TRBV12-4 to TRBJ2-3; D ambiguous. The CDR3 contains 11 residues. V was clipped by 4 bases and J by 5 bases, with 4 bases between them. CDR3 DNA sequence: TGTGCCAGCAGTTCTAAAGATACGCAGTATTTT. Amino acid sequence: CASSSKDTQYF.

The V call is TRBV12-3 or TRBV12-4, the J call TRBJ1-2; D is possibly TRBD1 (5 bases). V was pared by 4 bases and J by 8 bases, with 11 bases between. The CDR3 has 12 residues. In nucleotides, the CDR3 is TGTGCCAGCAGTTCCCCCGGGGGAGGCTACACCTTC. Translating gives CASSSPGGGYTF.

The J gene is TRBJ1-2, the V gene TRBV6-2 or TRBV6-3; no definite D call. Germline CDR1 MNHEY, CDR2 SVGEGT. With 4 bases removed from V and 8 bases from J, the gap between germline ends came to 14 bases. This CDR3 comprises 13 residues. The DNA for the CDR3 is TGTGCCAGCAGTTCGGTAGGGCCTGGAGGCTACACCTTC. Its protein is CASSSVGPGGYTF.

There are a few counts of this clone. The CDR3 protein is CASTPGGQVSGNTIYF. Written as DNA, the CDR3 is TGTGCCAGCACCCCAGGCGGGCAGGTCTCTGGAAACACCATATATTTT. The V gene is TRBV28, the J gene TRBJ1-3; D is ambiguous. The ends were cut back, 7 bases at V and 0 bases at J, with 16 bases in the middle. The CDR3 is 16 amino acids. In germline, CDR1 is MDHEN, CDR2 SYDVKM.

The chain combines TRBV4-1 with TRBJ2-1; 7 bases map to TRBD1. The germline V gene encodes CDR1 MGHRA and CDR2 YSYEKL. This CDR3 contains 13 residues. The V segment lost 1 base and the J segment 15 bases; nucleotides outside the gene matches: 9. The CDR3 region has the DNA TGCGCCAGCAGCCAAGTGCTGGGACAGTCGTCGTTCTTC. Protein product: CASSQVLGQSSFF.

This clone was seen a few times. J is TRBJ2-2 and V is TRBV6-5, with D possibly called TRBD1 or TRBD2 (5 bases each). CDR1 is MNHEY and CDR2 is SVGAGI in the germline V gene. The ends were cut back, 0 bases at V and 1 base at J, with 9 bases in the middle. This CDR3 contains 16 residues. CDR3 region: CASSYSGTVNTGELFF. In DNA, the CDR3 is TGTGCCAGCAGTTACTCCGGGACGGTGAACACCGGGGAGCTGTTTTTT.